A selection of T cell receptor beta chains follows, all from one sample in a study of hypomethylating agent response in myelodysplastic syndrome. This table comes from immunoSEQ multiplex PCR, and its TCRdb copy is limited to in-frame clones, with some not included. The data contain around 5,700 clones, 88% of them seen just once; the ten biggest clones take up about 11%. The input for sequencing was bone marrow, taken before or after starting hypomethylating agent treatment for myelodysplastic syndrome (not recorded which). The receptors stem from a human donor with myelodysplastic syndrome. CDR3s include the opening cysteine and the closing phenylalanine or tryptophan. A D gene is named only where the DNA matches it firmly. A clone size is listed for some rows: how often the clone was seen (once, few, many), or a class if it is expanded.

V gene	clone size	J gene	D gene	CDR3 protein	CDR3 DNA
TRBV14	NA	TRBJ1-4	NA	CASSQVRLGRANEKLFF	TGTGCCAGCAGCCAAGTGAGATTGGGACGGGCTAATGAAAAACTGTTTTTT
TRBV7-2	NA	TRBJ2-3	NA	CASSRLQGAEAQYF	TGTGCCAGCAGCCGCCTACAGGGTGCTGAAGCGCAGTATTTT
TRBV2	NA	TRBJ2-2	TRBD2	CASSALAGVGTGELFF	TGTGCCAGCAGCGCACTAGCGGGAGTAGGAACCGGGGAGCTGTTTTTT
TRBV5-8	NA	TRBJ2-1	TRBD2	CASSWLVGGNNEQFF	TGTGCCAGCAGCTGGCTGGTGGGGGGGAACAATGAGCAGTTCTTC
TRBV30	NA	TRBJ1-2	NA	CAWSRFGGANYGYTF	TGTGCCTGGTCCCGTTTCGGGGGGGCTAACTATGGCTACACCTTC
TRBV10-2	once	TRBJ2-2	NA	CATGGRGNTGELFF	TGCGCCACCGGAGGGCGGGGGAACACCGGGGAGCTGTTTTTT
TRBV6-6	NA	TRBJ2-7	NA	CASSQGIEQYF	TGTGCCAGCAGTCAGGGAATAGAGCAGTACTTC
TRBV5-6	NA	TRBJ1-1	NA	CASSFQGTEAFF	TGTGCCAGCAGCTTTCAAGGCACTGAAGCTTTCTTT
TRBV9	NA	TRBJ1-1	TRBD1	CASSPRTGTSAEAFF	TGTGCCAGCAGCCCGCGGACAGGTACGTCTGCTGAAGCTTTCTTT
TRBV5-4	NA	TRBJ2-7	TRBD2	CASSRGGTISSYEQYF	TGTGCCAGCAGCCGAGGAGGGACTATTTCCTCCTACGAGCAGTACTTC
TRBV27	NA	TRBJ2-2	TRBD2	CASSFGRTSANTGELFF	TGTGCCAGCAGTTTCGGTAGGACTAGCGCGAACACCGGGGAGCTGTTTTTT
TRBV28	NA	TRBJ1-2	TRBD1	CASSAAGTVEYGYTF	TGTGCCAGCAGCGCCGCCGGGACAGTTGAGTATGGCTACACCTTC
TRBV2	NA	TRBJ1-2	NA	CASKSQGGYTF	TGTGCCAGCAAATCCCAGGGAGGCTACACCTTC
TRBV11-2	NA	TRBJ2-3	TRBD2	CASSTPETSGRDDAQYF	TGTGCCAGCAGCACTCCCGAGACTAGCGGGAGGGATGATGCGCAGTATTTT
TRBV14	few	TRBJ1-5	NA	CASSLDRYGPQHF	TGTGCCAGCAGCTTAGACCGGTACGGGCCCCAGCATTTT
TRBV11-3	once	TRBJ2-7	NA	CASSWATDEQYF	TGTGCCAGCAGCTGGGCAACCGACGAGCAGTACTTC
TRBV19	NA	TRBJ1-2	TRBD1	CASRQRTGIAPNYGYTF	TGTGCCAGTAGGCAAAGGACAGGTATAGCCCCGAACTATGGCTACACCTTC
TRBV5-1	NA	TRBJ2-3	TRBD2	CASSFGTSGGSGTDTQYF	TGCGCCAGCAGCTTCGGGACTAGCGGGGGCTCGGGCACAGATACGCAGTATTTT
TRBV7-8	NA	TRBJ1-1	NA	CASSVPVGTEAFF	TGTGCCAGCAGCGTCCCCGTGGGGACTGAAGCTTTCTTT
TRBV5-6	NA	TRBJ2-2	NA	CASSLAGTSNTGELFF	TGTGCCAGCAGCTTGGCCGGTACATCGAACACCGGGGAGCTGTTTTTT
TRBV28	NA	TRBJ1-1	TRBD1	CASSRPQGAAFF	TGTGCCAGCAGCCGACCCCAGGGGGCGGCTTTCTTT
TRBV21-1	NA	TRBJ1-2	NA	CASSSRTGDYGYTF	TGTGCCAGCAGCTCGCGGACAGGTGATTATGGCTACACCTTC
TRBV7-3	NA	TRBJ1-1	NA	CASSLEGNTEAFF	TGTGCCAGCAGCTTGGAGGGGAACACTGAAGCTTTCTTT
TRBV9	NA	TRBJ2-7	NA	CASSVAASSSYEQYF	TGTGCCAGCAGCGTAGCGGCTAGTTCCTCCTACGAGCAGTACTTC
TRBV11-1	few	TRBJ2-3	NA	CASSLNTDTQYF	TGTGCCAGCAGCCTAAATACAGATACGCAGTATTTT
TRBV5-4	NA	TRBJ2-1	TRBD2	CASSSGGLAGGIGEQFF	TGTGCCAGCAGCTCAGGGGGGCTAGCGGGAGGGATTGGTGAGCAGTTCTTC
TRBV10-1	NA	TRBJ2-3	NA	CASSDPGGTDTQYF	TGCGCCAGCAGTGACCCCGGCGGCACAGATACGCAGTATTTT
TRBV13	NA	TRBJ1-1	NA	CASSQTEVNTEAFF	TGTGCCAGCAGCCAAACCGAAGTGAACACTGAAGCTTTCTTT
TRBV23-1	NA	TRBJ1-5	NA	CASSLADSNQPQHF	TGCGCCAGCAGTCTTGCCGATAGCAATCAGCCCCAGCATTTT
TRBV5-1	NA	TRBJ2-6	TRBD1	CASSPGTGSLSGANVLTF	TGCGCCAGCAGCCCCGGGACAGGGAGCCTATCTGGGGCCAACGTCCTGACTTTC
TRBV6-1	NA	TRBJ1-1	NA	CASTNQGGEFKKAFF	TGTGCCAGCACCAACCAGGGAGGGGAATTTAAGAAAGCTTTCTTT
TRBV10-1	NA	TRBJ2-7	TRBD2	CASSSAGLGEQYF	TGCGCCAGCAGTTCAGCGGGACTCGGCGAGCAGTACTTC
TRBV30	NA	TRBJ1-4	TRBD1	CAWSLTGAHEKLFF	TGTGCCTGGAGCTTGACAGGGGCTCACGAAAAACTGTTTTTT
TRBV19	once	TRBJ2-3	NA	CASSIGLLSTDTQYF	TGTGCCAGTAGTATAGGTCTGCTTAGCACAGATACGCAGTATTTT
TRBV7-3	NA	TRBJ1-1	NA	CASSSGRHTEAFF	TGTGCCAGCAGTTCGGGCCGCCACACTGAAGCTTTCTTT
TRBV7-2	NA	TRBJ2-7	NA	CASGSSRRSSYEQYF	TGTGCCAGCGGCTCCTCCAGGCGTAGCTCCTACGAGCAGTACTTC
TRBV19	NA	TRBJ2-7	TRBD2	CASSIKGGLAAYEQYF	TGTGCCAGTAGTATAAAGGGAGGACTAGCTGCCTACGAGCAGTACTTC
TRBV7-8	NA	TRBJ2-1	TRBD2	CASSPREVNYNEQFF	TGTGCCAGCAGCCCCCGGGAGGTGAACTACAATGAGCAGTTCTTC
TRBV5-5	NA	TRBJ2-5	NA	CASSLDTDQETQYF	TGTGCCAGCAGCTTGGACACAGACCAAGAGACCCAGTACTTC
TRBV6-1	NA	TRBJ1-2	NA	CASSAWKNYYGYTF	TGTGCCAGCAGTGCCTGGAAGAATTACTATGGCTACACCTTC
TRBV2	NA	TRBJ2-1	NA	CASSMAYNEQFF	TGTGCCAGCAGTATGGCGTATAATGAGCAGTTCTTC
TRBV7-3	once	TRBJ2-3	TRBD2	CASSYIAGGTDTQYF	TGTGCCAGCAGCTACATAGCGGGGGGCACAGATACGCAGTATTTT
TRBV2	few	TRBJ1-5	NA	CASSESGLGQPQHF	TGTGCCAGCAGTGAATCAGGTTTGGGTCAGCCCCAGCATTTT
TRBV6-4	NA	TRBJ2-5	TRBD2	CASSPHSGGKETQYF	TGTGCCAGCAGTCCCCATAGCGGGGGGAAGGAGACCCAGTACTTC
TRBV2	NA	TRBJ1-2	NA	CASSEAQYGYTF	TGTGCCAGCAGTGAAGCGCAGTATGGCTACACCTTC
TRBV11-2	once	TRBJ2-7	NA	CASSLQGRYEQYF	TGTGCCAGCAGCTTACAGGGAAGGTACGAGCAGTACTTC
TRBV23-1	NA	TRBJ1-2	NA	CPAPFYGYTF	TGCCCTGCCCCCTTCTATGGCTACACCTTC
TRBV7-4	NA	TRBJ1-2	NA	CASSLGTETYGYTF	TGTGCCAGCAGCTTAGGGACGGAAACCTATGGCTACACCTTC
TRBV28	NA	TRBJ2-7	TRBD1	CASSFGGRGTYEQYF	TGTGCCAGCAGTTTTGGTGGCAGGGGGACCTACGAGCAGTACTTC
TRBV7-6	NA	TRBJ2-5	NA	CASSFRPGQETQYF	TGTGCCAGCAGCTTTAGGCCCGGCCAAGAGACCCAGTACTTC
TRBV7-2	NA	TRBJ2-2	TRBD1	CASSLFTGAASGELFF	TGTGCCAGCAGCCTTTTCACAGGGGCGGCATCCGGGGAGCTGTTTTTT
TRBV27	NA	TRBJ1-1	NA	CASSVQGPNTEAFF	TGTGCCAGCAGTGTACAGGGCCCGAACACTGAAGCTTTCTTT
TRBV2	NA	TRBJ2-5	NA	CASSEGRAGGVETQYF	TGTGCCAGCAGTGAAGGTCGAGCAGGGGGGGTAGAGACCCAGTACTTC
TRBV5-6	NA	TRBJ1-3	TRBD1	CASSLADRGLAGNTIYF	TGTGCCAGCAGCTTGGCGGACAGGGGGCTAGCTGGAAACACCATATATTTT
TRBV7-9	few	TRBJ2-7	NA	CASSRAGRGQYF	TGTGCCAGCAGCCGAGCGGGTCGGGGGCAGTACTTC
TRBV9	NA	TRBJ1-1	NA	CASSVARGLVAEAFF	TGTGCCAGCAGCGTAGCCCGAGGTTTGGTCGCTGAAGCTTTCTTT
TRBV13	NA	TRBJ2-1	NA	CASSLQGNEQFF	TGTGCCAGCAGCTTACAGGGTAATGAGCAGTTCTTC
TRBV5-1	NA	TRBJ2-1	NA	CASSFPGRDEQFF	TGCGCCAGCAGCTTCCCCGGGCGCGATGAGCAGTTCTTC